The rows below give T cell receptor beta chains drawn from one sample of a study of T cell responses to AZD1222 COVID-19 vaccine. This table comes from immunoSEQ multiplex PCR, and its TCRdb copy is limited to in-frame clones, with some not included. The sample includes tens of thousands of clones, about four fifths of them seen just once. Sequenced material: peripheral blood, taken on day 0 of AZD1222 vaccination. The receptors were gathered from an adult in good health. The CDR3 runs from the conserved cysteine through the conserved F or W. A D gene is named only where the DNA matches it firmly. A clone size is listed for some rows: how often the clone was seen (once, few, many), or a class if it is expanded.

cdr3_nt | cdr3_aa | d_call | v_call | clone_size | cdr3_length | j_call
TGTGCCAGCAGCCTTAGCGGGGGTACCTACGAGCAGTACTTC | CASSLSGGTYEQYF | TRBD2 | TRBV6-5 | few | 14 | TRBJ2-7
TGCGCCAGCACTAGCCAGGCCGGAGGCTCCTACAATGAGCAGTTCTTC | CASTSQAGGSYNEQFF | . | TRBV4-1 | . | 16 | TRBJ2-1
TGTGCCAGCAGCTCTGCCGGGGGGCCCGAGACCCAGTACTTC | CASSSAGGPETQYF | . | TRBV13 | . | 14 | TRBJ2-5
TGTGCCAGCAGCCCCCAGGGGGCCACCGGGGAGCTGTTTTTT | CASSPQGATGELFF | TRBD1 | TRBV7-9 | . | 14 | TRBJ2-2
TGTGCCAGCAGTGATGGGGGCTTCTCTGGAAACACCATATATTTT | CASSDGGFSGNTIYF | . | TRBV2 | . | 15 | TRBJ1-3
TGCAGCGCCGTCAATGGGAACACTGAAGCTTTCTTT | CSAVNGNTEAFF | . | TRBV29-1 | . | 12 | TRBJ1-1
TGTGCCAGCTCAGAACAGGGGGCGCAGCCCCAGCATTTT | CASSEQGAQPQHF | TRBD1 | TRBV18 | few | 13 | TRBJ1-5
TGTGCCAGCAGCTCGGACGGGGAGACCCAGTACTTC | CASSSDGETQYF | . | TRBV5-4 | once | 12 | TRBJ2-5
TGTGCCATCAGTGAGTCGACAGGGGAGGGCTATGGCTACACCTTC | CAISESTGEGYGYTF | TRBD1 | TRBV10-3 | . | 15 | TRBJ1-2
TGTGCCAGCAGCCTCGATCAGCCCCAGCATTTT | CASSLDQPQHF | . | TRBV28 | . | 11 | TRBJ1-5
TGTGCTAGTGGGCAGGGCAGGCAGGCAGATACGCAGTATTTT | CASGQGRQADTQYF | . | TRBV12-5 | . | 14 | TRBJ2-3
TGTGCCAGCAGTCAGGGCTGGTATGAAAAACTGTTTTTT | CASSQGWYEKLFF | . | TRBV6-5 | once | 13 | TRBJ1-4
TGTGCCAGCAGTCCCCCCCGCGGGGGGAACACCGGGGAGCTGTTTTTT | CASSPPRGGNTGELFF | TRBD2 | TRBV28 | . | 16 | TRBJ2-2
TGTGCCAGTAGTAGTTCAGGGGGCGAGTCGGTGCAGTACTTC | CASSSSGGESVQYF | TRBD1 | TRBV19 | . | 14 | TRBJ2-7
TGTGCCAGCATAGGACAGGGGGCGCACGAGCAGTACTTC | CASIGQGAHEQYF | TRBD1 | TRBV27 | . | 13 | TRBJ2-7
TGTGCCAGCAGCTTTGGAGCCGGGCCTCTCCACTTT | CASSFGAGPLHF | . | TRBV11-3 | . | 12 | TRBJ1-6
TGTGCCAGCAGTGAACTAGCCTCCTACGAGCAGTACTTC | CASSELASYEQYF | . | TRBV2 | once | 13 | TRBJ2-7
TGTGCCAGCTCACCCGGGCCGGAGACCCAGTACTTC | CASSPGPETQYF | . | TRBV18 | . | 12 | TRBJ2-5
TGCGCCAGCAGCCAAGATCGCGTCAGATCCTACAATGAGCAGTTCTTC | CASSQDRVRSYNEQFF | . | TRBV4-3 | . | 16 | TRBJ2-1
TGCAGCGTTGAAGATGAACAGGGGATCAACGTCCTGACTTTC | CSVEDEQGINVLTF | TRBD1 | TRBV29-1 | once | 14 | TRBJ2-6